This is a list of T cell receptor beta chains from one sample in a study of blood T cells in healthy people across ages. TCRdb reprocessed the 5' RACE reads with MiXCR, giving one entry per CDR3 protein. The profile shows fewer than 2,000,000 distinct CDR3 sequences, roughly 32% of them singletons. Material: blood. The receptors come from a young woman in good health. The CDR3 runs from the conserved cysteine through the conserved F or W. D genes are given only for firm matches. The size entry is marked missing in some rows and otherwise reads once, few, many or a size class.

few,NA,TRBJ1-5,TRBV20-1,TGCAGTGCTAGTGTTCGTGAGGAGCCCCAGCATTTT,CSASVREEPQHF
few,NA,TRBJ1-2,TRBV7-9,TGTGCCAGCAGACTTCCCCGGGGATACGGCTACACCTTC,CASRLPRGYGYTF
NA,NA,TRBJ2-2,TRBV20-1,TGCAGTGCTAGAGATCAGAGGTGGGGCGGGGAGCTGTTTTTT,CSARDQRWGGELFF
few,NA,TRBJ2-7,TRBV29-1,TGCAGCGCCAAGAAAGGGGACGGTCCCTACGAGCAGTACTTC,CSAKKGDGPYEQYF
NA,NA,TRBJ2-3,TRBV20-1,TGCAGTGCCCCCCCGGAGGGAGAACCGACAGATACGCAGTATTTT,CSAPPEGEPTDTQYF
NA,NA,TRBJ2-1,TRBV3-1,TGTGCCAGCAGCCAAGATAGACTAGGTCACGTCAATGAGCAGTTCTTC,CASSQDRLGHVNEQFF
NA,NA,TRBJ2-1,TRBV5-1,TGCGCCAGCAGCTTGACCGGACACTCCTACAATGAGCAGTTCTTC,CASSLTGHSYNEQFF
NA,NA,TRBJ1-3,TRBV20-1,TGCAGTGCTGTAGAGGGTGGAGGGCTAGGTGGAAACACCATATATTTT,CSAVEGGGLGGNTIYF
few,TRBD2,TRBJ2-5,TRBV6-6,TGTGCCAGCAGTCCTAGCGGGGGGGCCTTAGAGACCCAGTACTTC,CASSPSGGALETQYF
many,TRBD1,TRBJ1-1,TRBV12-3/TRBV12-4,TGTGCCAGCAGTTTAGGACAGGGTGAAGCTTTCTTT,CASSLGQGEAFF
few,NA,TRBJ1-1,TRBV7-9,TGTGCCAGCAGCTTTAGCAGGGTGAACACTGAAGCTTTCTTT,CASSFSRVNTEAFF
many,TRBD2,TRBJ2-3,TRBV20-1,TGCAGTGCTAGAGATACCCTAGCGGCCATATTCACAGATACGCAGTATTTT,CSARDTLAAIFTDTQYF
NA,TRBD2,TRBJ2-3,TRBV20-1,TGCAGTGCTACCCCACTAGCGGGGGGGATGGATACGCAGTATTTT,CSATPLAGGMDTQYF
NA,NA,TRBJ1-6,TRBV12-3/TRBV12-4,TGTGCCAGCAGTTTAAGGGGGGGTACCCTCCACTTT,CASSLRGGTLHF
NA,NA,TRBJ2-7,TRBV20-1,TGCAGTGCGGAGCCCCTGGACGGGTACGAGCAGTACTTC,CSAEPLDGYEQYF
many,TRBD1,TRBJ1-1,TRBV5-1,TGCGCCAGCAGCTTGGACAGGGGAGAAGCTTTCTTT,CASSLDRGEAFF
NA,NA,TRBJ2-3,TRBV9,TGTGCCAGCAGCGGAGAGCGGAGGAGAAGCACCAATACGCAGTATTTT,CASSGERRRSTNTQYF
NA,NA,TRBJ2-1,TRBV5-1,TGCGCCAGCCCAGGGTACAATGAGCAGTTCTTC,CASPGYNEQFF
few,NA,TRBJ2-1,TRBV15,TGTGCCACCAGCAGAGACCAGTTAGGGGCCTACAATGAGCAGTTCTTC,CATSRDQLGAYNEQFF